A single sample is the source of the 9 T cell receptor beta chains below, sequenced in a study of blood T cells in healthy people across ages. Together with a sample-barcoded 5' primer, a J-beta primer mix was included in a second PCR lasting about 6 to 12 cycles. TCRdb ran MiXCR on the 5' RACE reads and lists one entry per CDR3 protein. The sample has around 780,000 distinct CDR3 sequences; roughly 24% are singletons. These data were also filed under a second study, of T cells of mothers and their children.

The specimen was blood. The receptor source for this set is a boy aged 5-17 years in good health.

CDR3 nucleotides: TGTGCCAGCAGCTCTATGGGGACCCAGTACTTC. Its protein is CASSSMGTQYF. The chain joins TRBV6-1 to TRBJ2-5; D not resolved. Germline V CDR1 and CDR2: MNHNS, SASEGT. This CDR3 spans 11 amino acids. V was trimmed by 6 bases and J by 7 bases, leaving 9 bases between them.

This clonotype was found a few times. The chain carries TRBV20-1 and TRBJ2-3; D remains unclear. This CDR3 has 14 residues. Germline V CDR1 and CDR2: DFQATT, SNEGSKA (reference sequence). V dropped 3 bases and J dropped 4 bases, with 14 bases sitting between them. CDR3 loop: CSASRVGTSDTQYF. CDR3 DNA sequence: TGCAGTGCTAGCCGCGTTGGAACGTCAGATACGCAGTATTTT.

This clonotype occurred a few times. The rearrangement links TRBV10-3 to TRBJ1-2; D is possibly TRBD1 (6 bases). In germline, CDR1 is ENHRY, CDR2 SYGVKD. The CDR3 is made up of 12 amino acids. Trimming cost V 4 bases and J 8 bases, with 11 bases left between them. In nucleotides, the CDR3 is TGTGCCATCAGTGCCCTGACAGGAGGCTACACCTTC. Its protein product is CAISALTGGYTF.

This chain joins TRBV12-3 or TRBV12-4 and TRBJ2-2; 8 nucleotides match TRBD1. V was clipped by 0 bases and J by 5 bases; unmatched bases: 8. The CDR3 has 17 residues. The CDR3 protein is CASSLARTGFFTGELFF. The CDR3 coding sequence is TGTGCCAGCAGTTTAGCGAGGACAGGGTTCTTTACCGGGGAGCTGTTTTTT.

This clonotype was observed a few times. The chain recombines TRBV10-3 with TRBJ2-2; 7 bases match TRBD1. The CDR3 consists of 13 residues. Germline-derived CDR1 and CDR2 are ENHRY and SYGVKD. V trimming: 4 bases; J trimming: 6 bases; junction bases outside the gene matches: 2. Here the CDR3 DNA reads TGTGCCATCAGTGGACAGGGCCCCGGGGAGCTGTTTTTT. Protein sequence: CAISGQGPGELFF.

The rearrangement links TRBV19 to TRBJ2-6; D possibly corresponds to TRBD1 (5 bases). The germline CDR1 and CDR2 sequences are LNHDA and SQIVND (reference sequence). V was trimmed by 5 bases and J by 0 bases, leaving 23 bases between them. This CDR3 comprises 20 residues. The CDR3 nucleotides read TGTGCCAGTAGTTTCCGGACACGGACCTACCCTCTCTCTGGGGCCAACGTCCTGACTTTC. Its translation: CASSFRTRTYPLSGANVLTF. Variable domain in full (rest from reference TRBV19 and TRBJ2-6): DGGITQSPKYLFRKEGQNVTLSCEQNLNHDAMYWYRQDPGQGLRLIYYSQIVNDFQKGDIAEGYSVSREKKESFPLTVTSAQKNPTAFYLCASSFRTRTYPLSGANVLTFGAGSRLTVL.

This clonotype was seen a handful of times. The chain recombines TRBV20-1 with TRBJ1-1; D unclear. V was shortened by 0 bases and J by 0 bases, with 14 bases between the two germline ends. Germline V gene data show CDR1 as DFQATT and CDR2 as SNEGSKA (reference sequence). This CDR3 comprises 16 residues. CDR3 loop: CSARDFRGSMNTEAFF. In DNA, the CDR3 is TGCAGTGCTAGAGATTTTAGAGGTAGCATGAACACTGAAGCTTTCTTT.

In the case of this clonotype: An end of the junction does not agree with germline; a read error may underlie this. This rearrangement joins TRBV4-2 to TRBJ2-3; D uncertain. The CDR3 covers 12 residues. Germline CDR1 LGHNA, CDR2 YNFKEQ. CDR3 amino acids: CVSSQARDTQYF. The DNA of the CDR3 is TGTGTCAGCAGCCAAGCTCGAGATACGCAGTATTTT.

The genes are TRBV4-1 and TRBJ1-6, with 7 bases lining up with TRBD1. V gave up 2 bases and J gave up 15 bases; unmatched junction bases: 7. This CDR3 is built from 13 residues. CDR1 is MGHRA, CDR2 YSYEKL, per germline. CDR3 nucleotide sequence: TGCGCCAGCAGCCAATTGAACAGGGGCCGCCTCCACTTT. Its translation: CASSQLNRGRLHF.